Below, 12 T cell receptor beta chains from the same sample are listed, as sequenced in a study of beta chain features in type 1 diabetes. Points from the study as a whole: A moderate, significant TCRB CDR3 shortening appeared in type 1 diabetes across four CD4+ subsets.

These TCRs are of unknown antigen specificity. All of the isolated RNA was reverse transcribed, so expressed TCRB transcripts were sequenced. Sequencing was performed with immunoSEQ multiplex PCR; in TCRdb, only in-frame clones are kept and a portion is missing. The sample gives 310,000 or so clones, over 14% of which show up once; around 0.015% is in the top ten. The sequencing input was naive CD4+ T cells from blood. These receptor sequences come from a man younger than 30 with type 1 diabetes.

This clone turned up a few times. The V and J genes are TRBV30 and TRBJ1-4, with TRBD1 identical over 7 bases. After removal of 0 bases from V and 2 bases from J, the junction contained 9 bases not matched to a gene. This CDR3 contains 17 residues. Germline V gene sequence: CDR1 GTSNPN, CDR2 SVGIG (reference sequence). CDR3 region: CAWSVGGRGMTNEKLFF. In DNA, the CDR3 is TGTGCCTGGAGTGTAGGTGGCAGGGGGATGACTAATGAAAAACTGTTTTTT. The variable domain in full, with the rest retrieved from reference TRBV30 and TRBJ1-4, is SQTIHQWPATLVQPVGSPLSLECTVEGTSNPNLYWYRQAAGRGLQLLFYSVGIGQISSEVPQNLSASRPQDRQFILSSKKLLLSDSGFYLCAWSVGGRGMTNEKLFFGSGTQLSVL.

The rearrangement joins TRBV5-1 to TRBJ1-4; TRBD1 matches 7 bases. Germline loops: CDR1 SGHRS, CDR2 YFSETQ. This CDR3 region has 14 residues. Losses at the gene ends were 4 bases for V and 4 bases for J; bases not matched to a gene: 4. CDR3 in DNA: TGCGCCAGCAGCCCGACAGGGTATAATGAAAAACTGTTTTTT. Protein sequence: CASSPTGYNEKLFF. Full variable domain (missing parts from reference TRBV5-1 and TRBJ1-4): KAGVTQTPRYLIKTRGQQVTLSCSPISGHRSVSWYQQTPGQGLQFLFEYFSETQRNKGNFPGRFSGRQFSNSRSEMNVSTLELGDSALYLCASSPTGYNEKLFFGSGTQLSVL.

The rearrangement links TRBV11-2 to TRBJ2-1; tentatively, D is TRBD2 (6 bases). The CDR3 is 18 residues long. Germline CDR1 reads SGHAT; CDR2 reads FQNNGV. V lost 0 bases and J lost 0, with 15 bases in between. The CDR3 region has the DNA TGTGCCAGCAGCTTAGACAGGTTAGCGGCAGTCTCCTACAATGAGCAGTTCTTC. Protein product: CASSLDRLAAVSYNEQFF.

This clone was observed a handful of times. This chain joins TRBV7-2 and TRBJ2-4; 16 bases match TRBD2. The CDR3 has 17 residues. Germline CDR1 SGHTA, CDR2 FQGNSA. Trimming removed 4 bases from V and 4 bases from J; junction bases left unmatched: 4. Here the CDR3 reads CASSSPGLAGGKNIQYF. In nucleotides, the CDR3 is TGTGCCAGCAGCTCGCCGGGACTAGCGGGGGGGAAAAACATTCAGTACTTC.

The chain recombines TRBV9 with TRBJ2-1, with unresolved D. The germline V gene has CDR1 SGDLS and CDR2 YYNGEE. V was cut by 3 bases and J by 6 bases, with 10 bases left in between. The CDR3 contains 13 residues. The CDR3 loop reads CASSGHYSNEQFF. The CDR3 DNA is TGTGCCAGCAGCGGTCACTATAGCAATGAGCAGTTCTTC.

The rearrangement links TRBV5-6 to TRBJ2-5; TRBD2 matches at 9 bases. Germline trimming cut 4 bases from V and 0 bases from J; bases unmatched to any gene: 10. The CDR3 spans 17 residues. Germline CDR1 SGHDT, CDR2 YYEEEE. This CDR3 reads CASSRWIAGDHQETQYF. The CDR3 region has the DNA TGTGCCAGCAGCCGATGGATAGCGGGGGACCACCAAGAGACCCAGTACTTC.

The table lists this clone with a few counts. This chain uses TRBV10-3 with TRBJ1-2; 9 bases align to TRBD1. CDR3 length equals 15 residues. Germline V gives CDR1 ENHRY, CDR2 SYGVKD. Trimming at V came to 10 bases and at J to 4 bases, leaving 13 bases not matched to a gene. CDR3 residues: CATFEGTGKGYGYTF. The CDR3 DNA reads TGTGCCACCTTTGAAGGGACAGGGAAAGGCTATGGCTACACCTTC.

This clone was counted a few times. The chain is built from TRBV4-2 and TRBJ2-3; D unresolved. The CDR3 has 13 residues. V lost 0 bases, J lost 1 base, and 2 bases lay in between. Germline V lookup: CDR1 LGHNA, CDR2 YNFKEQ. The CDR3 coding sequence is TGTGCCAGCAGCCAAGACGGCACAGATACGCAGTATTTT. Its translation: CASSQDGTDTQYF.

The rearrangement links TRBV5-4 to TRBJ2-2, with 7 bases fitting TRBD2. Trimming at V came to 0 bases and at J to 1 base, leaving 3 bases not matched to a gene. The V gene's germline CDR1 is SGHNT and CDR2 YYREEE (reference sequence). The CDR3 totals 16 residues. For the CDR3, the DNA is TGTGCCAGCAGCTTGGGGGCTAGCGGGAACACCGGGGAGCTGTTTTTT. This gives the protein CASSLGASGNTGELFF.

CDR3 protein: CASSQDQGASGELFF. CDR3 DNA sequence: TGTGCCAGCAGCCAAGATCAAGGGGCCAGTGGGGAGCTGTTTTTT. This rearrangement joins TRBV4-2 to TRBJ2-2; possibly TRBD1 for D (5 bases). The CDR3 totals 15 residues. Germline V CDR1 and CDR2: LGHNA, YNFKEQ. V shed 0 bases and J shed 8 bases, with 13 bases lying between them.

The V call is TRBV10-3, the J call TRBJ2-7; TRBD1 matches at 8 bases. The trim removed 3 bases at V and 4 bases at J, leaving 5 bases unmatched. Looked up from germline, CDR1 is ENHRY and CDR2 is SYGVKD. This CDR3 region has 14 residues. CDR3 amino acids: CAISDGRGHYEQYF. CDR3 DNA: TGTGCCATCAGTGATGGCAGGGGGCATTACGAGCAGTACTTC.

This clone was counted between two and nine times. The chain links TRBV5-1 to TRBJ2-5; D is perhaps TRBD1 (5 bases). This CDR3 spans 13 amino acids. The V gene lost 0 bases and the J gene lost 5 bases, with 8 bases spanning the gap. Germline V gene data show CDR1 as SGHRS and CDR2 as YFSETQ. CDR3 in DNA: TGCGCCAGCAGCTTGGGACAGAGCGAGACCCAGTACTTC. It codes for CASSLGQSETQYF.